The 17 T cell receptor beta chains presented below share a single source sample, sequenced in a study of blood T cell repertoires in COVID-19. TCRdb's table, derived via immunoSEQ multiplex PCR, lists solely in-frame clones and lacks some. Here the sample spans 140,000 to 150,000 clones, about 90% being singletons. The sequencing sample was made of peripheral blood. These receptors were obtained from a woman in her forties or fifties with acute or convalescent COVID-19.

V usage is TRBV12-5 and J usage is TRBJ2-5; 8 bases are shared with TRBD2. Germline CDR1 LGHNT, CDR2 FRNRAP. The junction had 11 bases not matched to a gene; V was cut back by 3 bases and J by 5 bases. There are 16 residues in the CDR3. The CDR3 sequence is CASGFSVSGSMETQYF. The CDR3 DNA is TGTGCTAGTGGTTTTTCTGTGAGCGGGAGTATGGAGACCCAGTACTTC.

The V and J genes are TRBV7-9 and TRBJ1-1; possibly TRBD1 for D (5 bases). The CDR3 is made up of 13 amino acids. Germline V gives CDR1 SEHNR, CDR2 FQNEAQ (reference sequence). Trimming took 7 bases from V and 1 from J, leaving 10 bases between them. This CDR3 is CASIPGGNTEAFF. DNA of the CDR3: TGTGCCAGCATCCCGGGGGGGAACACTGAAGCTTTCTTT.

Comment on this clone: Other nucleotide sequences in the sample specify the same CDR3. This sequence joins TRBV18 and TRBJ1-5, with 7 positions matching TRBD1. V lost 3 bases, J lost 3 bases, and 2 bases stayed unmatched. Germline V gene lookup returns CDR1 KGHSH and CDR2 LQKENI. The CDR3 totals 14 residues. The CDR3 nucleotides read TGTGCCAGCTCACCGGGACAGTCCAATCAGCCCCAGCATTTT. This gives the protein CASSPGQSNQPQHF.

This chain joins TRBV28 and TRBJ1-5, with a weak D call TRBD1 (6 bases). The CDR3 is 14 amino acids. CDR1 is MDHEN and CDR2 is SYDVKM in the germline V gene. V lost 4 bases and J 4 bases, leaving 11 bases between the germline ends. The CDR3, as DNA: TGTGCCAGCAGTTACAGGGTCGCGAATCAGCCCCAGCATTTT. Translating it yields CASSYRVANQPQHF.

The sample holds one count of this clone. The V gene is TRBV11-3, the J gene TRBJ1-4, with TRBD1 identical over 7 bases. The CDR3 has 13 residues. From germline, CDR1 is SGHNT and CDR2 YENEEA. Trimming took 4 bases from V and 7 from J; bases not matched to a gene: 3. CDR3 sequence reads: CASSYTGVEKLFF. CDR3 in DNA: TGTGCCAGCAGCTATACAGGGGTTGAAAAACTGTTTTTT.

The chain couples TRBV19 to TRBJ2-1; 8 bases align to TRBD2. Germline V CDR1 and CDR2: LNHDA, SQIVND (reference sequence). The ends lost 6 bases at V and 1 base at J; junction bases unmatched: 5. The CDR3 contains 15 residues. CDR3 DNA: TGTGCCAGTAGGCTGAGCGGGAGATCCTACAATGAGCAGTTCTTC. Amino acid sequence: CASRLSGRSYNEQFF.

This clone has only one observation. In DNA form, the CDR3 reads TGTGCCAGCAGCCCCCCGGGACTAGGTATCTACGAGCAGTACTTC. Protein sequence: CASSPPGLGIYEQYF. The V gene is TRBV14, the J gene TRBJ2-7; 8 nucleotides line up with TRBD2. This CDR3 is built from 15 residues. Germline CDR1 and CDR2: SGHDN and FVKESK. After removal of 4 bases from V and 3 bases from J, the junction contained 8 bases not matched to a gene. The whole variable domain, remainder taken from reference TRBV14 and TRBJ2-7, is EAGVTQFPSHSVIEKGQTVTLRCDPISGHDNLYWYRRVMGKEIKFLLHFVKESKQDESGMPNNRFLAERTGGTYSTLKVQPAELEDSGVYFCASSPPGLGIYEQYFGPGTRLTVT.

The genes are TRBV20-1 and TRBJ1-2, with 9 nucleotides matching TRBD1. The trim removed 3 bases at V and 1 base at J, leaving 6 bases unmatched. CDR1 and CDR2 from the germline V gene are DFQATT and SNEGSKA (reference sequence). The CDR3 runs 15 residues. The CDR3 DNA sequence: TGCAGTGCTAGTATCGGACAGGGGTTTAACTATGGCTACACCTTC. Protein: CSASIGQGFNYGYTF.

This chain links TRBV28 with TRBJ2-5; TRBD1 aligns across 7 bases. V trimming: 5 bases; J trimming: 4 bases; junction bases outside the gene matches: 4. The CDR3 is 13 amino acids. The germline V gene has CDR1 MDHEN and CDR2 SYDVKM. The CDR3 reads CASSLGTVETQYF. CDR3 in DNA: TGTGCCAGCAGTCTAGGGACAGTAGAGACCCAGTACTTC. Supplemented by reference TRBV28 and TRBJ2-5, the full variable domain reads DVKVTQSSRYLVKRTGEKVFLECVQDMDHENMFWYRQDPGLGLRLIYFSYDVKMKEKGDIPEGYSVSREKKERFSLILESASTNQTSMYLCASSLGTVETQYFGPGTRLLVL.

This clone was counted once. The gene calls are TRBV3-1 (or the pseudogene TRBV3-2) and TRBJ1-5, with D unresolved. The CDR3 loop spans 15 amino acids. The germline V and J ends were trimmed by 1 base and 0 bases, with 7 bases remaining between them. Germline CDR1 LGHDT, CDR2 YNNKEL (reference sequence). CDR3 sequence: CASSQGENSNQPQHF. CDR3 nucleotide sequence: TGTGCCAGCAGCCAAGGAGAGAATAGCAATCAGCCCCAGCATTTT.

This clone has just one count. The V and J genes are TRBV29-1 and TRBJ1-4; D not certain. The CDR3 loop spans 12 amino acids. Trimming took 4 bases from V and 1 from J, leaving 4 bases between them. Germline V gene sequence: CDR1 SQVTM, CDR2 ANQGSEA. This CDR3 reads CSVAVTNEKLFF. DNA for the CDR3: TGCAGCGTTGCCGTAACTAATGAAAAACTGTTTTTT.

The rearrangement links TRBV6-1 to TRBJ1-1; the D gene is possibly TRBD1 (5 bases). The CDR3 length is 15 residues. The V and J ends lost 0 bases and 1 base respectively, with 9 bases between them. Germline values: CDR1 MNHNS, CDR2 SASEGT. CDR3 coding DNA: TGTGCCAGCAGTGAAGCGGGGGGAGGGAACACTGAAGCTTTCTTT. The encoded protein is CASSEAGGGNTEAFF.

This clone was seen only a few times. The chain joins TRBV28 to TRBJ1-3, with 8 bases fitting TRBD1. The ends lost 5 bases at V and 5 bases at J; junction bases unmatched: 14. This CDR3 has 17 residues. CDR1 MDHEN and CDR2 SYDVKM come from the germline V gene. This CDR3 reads CASSVFPGQAGRNTIYF. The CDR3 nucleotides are TGTGCCAGCAGTGTATTTCCGGGACAGGCGGGGAGAAACACCATATATTTT.

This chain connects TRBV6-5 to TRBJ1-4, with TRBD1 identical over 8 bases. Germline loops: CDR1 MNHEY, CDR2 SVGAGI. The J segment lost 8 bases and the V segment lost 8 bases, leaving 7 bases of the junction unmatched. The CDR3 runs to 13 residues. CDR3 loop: CASLQGAREKLFF. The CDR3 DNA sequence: TGTGCCAGCCTTCAGGGGGCGAGGGAAAAACTGTTTTTT.

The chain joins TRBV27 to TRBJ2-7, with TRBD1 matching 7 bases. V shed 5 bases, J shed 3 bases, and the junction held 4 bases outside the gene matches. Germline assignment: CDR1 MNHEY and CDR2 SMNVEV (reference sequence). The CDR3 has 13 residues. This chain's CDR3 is CASSPGTVYEQYF. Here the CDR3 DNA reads TGTGCCAGCAGTCCCGGGACAGTCTACGAGCAGTACTTC.

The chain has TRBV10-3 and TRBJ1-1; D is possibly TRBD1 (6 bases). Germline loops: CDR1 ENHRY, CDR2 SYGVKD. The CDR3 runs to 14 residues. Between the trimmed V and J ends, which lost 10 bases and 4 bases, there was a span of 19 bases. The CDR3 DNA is TGTGCCACCAATACAGGGCTTGGGGCCACTGAAGCTTTCTTT. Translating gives CATNTGLGATEAFF.

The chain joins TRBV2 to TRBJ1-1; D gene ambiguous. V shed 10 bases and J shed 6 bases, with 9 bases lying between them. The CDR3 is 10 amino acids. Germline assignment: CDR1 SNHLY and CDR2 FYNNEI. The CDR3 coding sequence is TGTGCCACCTTTGACTCTGAAGCTTTCTTT. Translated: CATFDSEAFF.